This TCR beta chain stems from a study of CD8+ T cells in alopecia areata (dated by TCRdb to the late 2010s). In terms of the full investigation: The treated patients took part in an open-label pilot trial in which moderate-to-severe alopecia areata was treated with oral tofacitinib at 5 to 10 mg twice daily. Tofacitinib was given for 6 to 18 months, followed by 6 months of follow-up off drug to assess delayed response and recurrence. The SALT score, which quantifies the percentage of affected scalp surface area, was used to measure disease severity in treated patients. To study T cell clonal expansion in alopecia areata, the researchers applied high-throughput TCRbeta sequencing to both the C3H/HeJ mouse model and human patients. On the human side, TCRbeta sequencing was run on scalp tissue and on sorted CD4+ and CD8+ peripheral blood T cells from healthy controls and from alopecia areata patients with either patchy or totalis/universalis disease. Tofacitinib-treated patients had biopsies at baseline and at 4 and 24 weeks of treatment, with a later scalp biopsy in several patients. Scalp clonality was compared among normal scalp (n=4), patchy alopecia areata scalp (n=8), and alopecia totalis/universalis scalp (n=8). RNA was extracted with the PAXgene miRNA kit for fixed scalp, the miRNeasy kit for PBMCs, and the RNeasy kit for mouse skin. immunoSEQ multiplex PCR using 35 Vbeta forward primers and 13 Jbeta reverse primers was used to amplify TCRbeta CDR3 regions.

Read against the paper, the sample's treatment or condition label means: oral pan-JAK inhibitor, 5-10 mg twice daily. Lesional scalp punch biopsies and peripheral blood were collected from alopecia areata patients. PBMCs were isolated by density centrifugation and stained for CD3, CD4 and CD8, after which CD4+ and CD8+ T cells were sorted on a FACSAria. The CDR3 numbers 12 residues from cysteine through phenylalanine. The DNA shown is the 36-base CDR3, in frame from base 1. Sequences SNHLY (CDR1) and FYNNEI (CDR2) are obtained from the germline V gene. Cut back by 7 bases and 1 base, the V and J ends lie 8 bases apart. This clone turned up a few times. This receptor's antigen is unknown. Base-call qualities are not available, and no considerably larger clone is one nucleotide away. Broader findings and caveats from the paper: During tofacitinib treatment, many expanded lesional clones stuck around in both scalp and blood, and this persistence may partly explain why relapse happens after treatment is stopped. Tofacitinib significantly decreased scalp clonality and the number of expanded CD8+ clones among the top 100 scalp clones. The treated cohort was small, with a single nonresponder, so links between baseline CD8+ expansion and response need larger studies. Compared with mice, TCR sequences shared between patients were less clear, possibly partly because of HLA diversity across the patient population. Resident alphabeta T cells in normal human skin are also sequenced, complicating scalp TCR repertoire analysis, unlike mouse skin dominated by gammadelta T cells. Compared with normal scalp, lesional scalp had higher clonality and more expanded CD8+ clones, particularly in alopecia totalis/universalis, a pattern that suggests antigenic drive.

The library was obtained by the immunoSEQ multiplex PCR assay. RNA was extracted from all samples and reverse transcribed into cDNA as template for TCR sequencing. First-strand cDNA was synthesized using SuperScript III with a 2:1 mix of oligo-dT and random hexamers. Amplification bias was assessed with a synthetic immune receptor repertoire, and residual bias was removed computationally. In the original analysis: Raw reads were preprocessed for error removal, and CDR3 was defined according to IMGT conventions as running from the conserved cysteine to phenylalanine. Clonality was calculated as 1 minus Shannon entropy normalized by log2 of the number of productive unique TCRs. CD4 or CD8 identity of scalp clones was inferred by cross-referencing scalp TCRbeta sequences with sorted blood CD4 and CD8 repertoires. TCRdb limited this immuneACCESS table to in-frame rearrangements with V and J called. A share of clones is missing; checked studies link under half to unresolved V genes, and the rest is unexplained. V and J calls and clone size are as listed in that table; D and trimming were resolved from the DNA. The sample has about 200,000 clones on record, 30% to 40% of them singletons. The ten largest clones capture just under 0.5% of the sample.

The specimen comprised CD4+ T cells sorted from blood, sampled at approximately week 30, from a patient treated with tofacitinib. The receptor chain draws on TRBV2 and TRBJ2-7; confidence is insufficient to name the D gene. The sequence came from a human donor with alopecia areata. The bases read TGTGCCAGCACGTTAGTGTCCTACGAGCAGTACTTC. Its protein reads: CASTLVSYEQYF.